This T cell receptor beta chain appears in the sequencing data of a study of technical replicates of blood from a handful of donors. The method was immunoSEQ multiplex PCR; TCRdb's version includes in-frame clones alone and lacks a portion of them. The repertoire holds about 75,000 clones, with approximately 90% as singletons. The V gene's germline CDR1 is MNHEY and CDR2 SMNVEV (reference sequence). There are 12 residues in the CDR3. V dropped 10 bases and J dropped 5; count of bases not matched to a gene: 7. The sample taken for sequencing was T cells isolated from PBMCs. The chain combines TRBV27 with TRBJ2-7; TRBD1 agrees at 8 bases. The source of this sequence is a human donor in good health. Written as DNA, the CDR3 is TGTGCCACCAGGGACAGGAACCACGAGCAGTACTTC. It specifies CATRDRNHEQYF.